The present entry profiles one TCR beta chain with its context. This record belongs to a study of blood T cell repertoires in COVID-19. Turning to the study itself: Sources were T cells, B-cell-depleted T cells, or PBMCs; the material itself was cDNA or gDNA.

Original data processing: For nucleated cells, counts were estimated from reference gene primer amplification. Sequencing used immunoSEQ multiplex PCR; TCRdb keeps in-frame clones, though not all of them. The DNA was the basis for D and trimming; V, J and clone size are from that table. This sample has 100,000 to 150,000 clones, with under 90% found just once. The CDR3 is made up of 14 amino acids. V lost 2 bases, J lost 0 bases, and 10 bases lay in between. Looked up from germline, CDR1 is GTSNPN and CDR2 is SVGIG (reference sequence). The chain carries TRBV30 and TRBJ1-2; D ambiguous. The source of this sequence is a woman aged 55 to 70 with active or convalescent COVID-19. Source material: peripheral blood. The chain's CDR3 is CAWSRTDANYGYTF. DNA of the CDR3: TGTGCCTGGAGTAGGACTGATGCTAACTATGGCTACACCTTC.